This is a list of T cell receptor beta chains from one sample in a study of T cells in Graves' hyperthyroidism and ophthalmopathy. TCRdb reprocessed the multiplex PCR reads with MiXCR, giving one entry per CDR3 protein. The repertoire consists of 300,000 to 350,000 distinct CDR3 sequences, with roughly 20% occurring once and the leading ten covering about 16%. Sequencing was performed on blood. All receptors derive from a woman aged 40 to 50 with Graves' ophthalmopathy. The CDR3 runs from the conserved cysteine through the conserved F or W. The order of the fields is CDR3 length, J gene, D gene, clone size, V gene, CDR3 DNA, CDR3 protein. A D gene is named only where the DNA matches it firmly. Size values are once, few and many counts, or a class for expanded clones, and some rows have none.

13 TRBJ1-5 . many TRBV12-3/TRBV12-4 TGTGCCAGTACCCGACAGCTGAATCAGCCCCAGCATTTT CASTRQLNQPQHF
14 TRBJ2-2 TRBD1 many TRBV20-1 TGCAGTGCAGGGACAGGGGGGCACACCGGGGAGCTGTTTTTT CSAGTGGHTGELFF
16 TRBJ2-7 . many TRBV11-2 TGTGCCAGCAGCCATCCGGAGACAGGAGACTTCTACGAGCAGTACTTC CASSHPETGDFYEQYF
12 TRBJ1-1 . many TRBV12-3/TRBV12-4 TGTGCCAGCAGTTTGTCCGGGAATGAAGCTTTCTTT CASSLSGNEAFF
11 TRBJ1-2 . . TRBV29-1 TGCGCAGAGTGGGGGGGGTATGGCTACACCTTC CAEWGGYGYTF
12 TRBJ2-7 TRBD2 few TRBV12-3/TRBV12-4 TGTGCCAGCAGACTAGCGGGGGGCGAGCAGTACTTC CASRLAGGEQYF
16 TRBJ2-7 TRBD1 many TRBV5-5 TGTGCCAGCAGCAGCCTAGGGGGCGGCCGATCCTACGAGCAGTACTTC CASSSLGGGRSYEQYF
15 TRBJ2-5 . many TRBV7-2 TGTGCCAGCAGCTCATGGGTGACGGGTCAAGAGACCCAGTACTTC CASSSWVTGQETQYF
16 TRBJ2-7 . few TRBV4-1 TGCGCCAGCAGCCAAGAAGGTAGGACTGTATTAAGGGAGCAGTACTTC CASSQEGRTVLREQYF
17 TRBJ1-5 TRBD1 many TRBV2 TGTGCCAGCAGTGAAGGAGGCAGGGGGTTCAGCAATCAGCCCCAGCATTTT CASSEGGRGFSNQPQHF
15 TRBJ1-2 . many TRBV30 TGTGCCTGGAGGAAAGCGCTCGGCAGGGTGACGGGCTACACCTTC CAWRKALGRVTGYTF
17 TRBJ2-5 . once TRBV11-2 TGTGCCAGCAGCTTAGTTGGTACGGGTTTGGGCCAAGAGACCCAGTACTTC CASSLVGTGLGQETQYF
13 TRBJ1-2 . . TRBV12-3/TRBV12-4 TGTGCCAGCAGTTCGAGGGCCTCATATGGCTACACCTTC CASSSRASYGYTF
11 TRBJ2-4 . many TRBV24-1 TGTGCCACCAGTGATAGCAACATTCAGTACTTC CATSDSNIQYF
16 TRBJ2-7 . few TRBV9 TGTGCCATCAGCGTAGACCGGGGTGTAGGGAGCCACGAGCAGTACTTC CAISVDRGVGSHEQYF
18 TRBJ1-5 TRBD1 . TRBV12-3/TRBV12-4 TGTGCCAGCAGTTTAGCCAGGGGGGGGGGCATAAGCAATCAGCCCCAGCATTTT CASSLARGGGISNQPQHF
15 TRBJ2-7 . many TRBV14 TGTGCCAGCAGCCAACGTCGAAGTCAAGCCTACGAGCAGTACTTC CASSQRRSQAYEQYF
14 TRBJ2-4 . . TRBV6-1 TGTGCCATCAGTGAGGGTGGACAGAAAAACATTCAGTACTTC CAISEGGQKNIQYF
14 TRBJ1-5 . many TRBV28 TGTGCCAGCACAAGACATACTAGCAATCAGCCCCAGCATTTT CASTRHTSNQPQHF
12 TRBJ1-1 . many TRBV10-3 TGTGCCACTACTAGGTCGAACACTGAAGCTTTCTTT CATTRSNTEAFF
15 TRBJ1-2 . many TRBV12-3/TRBV12-4 TGTGCCAGCAGTTTAGCGCGGACATCCGAGTGGGGCTACACCTTC CASSLARTSEWGYTF
14 TRBJ2-5 TRBD2 many TRBV28 TGTGCCAGCAGCCAACTAGCGGGACCTGAGACCCAGTACTTC CASSQLAGPETQYF
14 TRBJ2-2 . many TRBV6-5 TGTGCCAGCAGTTACTCATCAGGGACCGGGGAGCTGTTTTTT CASSYSSGTGELFF
12 TRBJ1-6 . few TRBV13 TGTGCCAGCGGTTTCGGAAATTCACCCCTCCACTTT CASGFGNSPLHF
14 TRBJ2-7 . many TRBV24-1 TGTGCCACCAGTGACCTGACTATCCTCTACGAGCAGTACTTC CATSDLTILYEQYF
17 TRBJ2-2 . many TRBV28 TGTGCCAGCAGTTTAGGTATTTTGCAGGGGAACACCGGGGAGCTGTTTTTT CASSLGILQGNTGELFF
15 TRBJ2-2 TRBD1 many TRBV5-1 TGCGCCAGCAGATCACAGGGGGCGAACACCGGGGAGCTGTTTTTT CASRSQGANTGELFF
13 TRBJ2-2 . . TRBV6-1 TGTGCCAGCAGTGAAGGACGGACCGGGGAGCTGTTTTTT CASSEGRTGELFF
12 TRBJ1-5 . many TRBV6-2/TRBV6-3 TGTGCCAGCCAGGAAGGCAATCAGCCCCAGCATTTT CASQEGNQPQHF
15 TRBJ1-1 TRBD1 . TRBV6-2/TRBV6-3 TGTGCCAGCAGTTACGCAAGCCGGGACAGGGCTGAAGCTTTCTTT CASSYASRDRAEAFF
19 TRBJ2-7 TRBD2 many TRBV4-1 TGCGCCAGCAGCCAAGTTGTGAGGACTAGCCCCATCCCGGGGTACGAGCAGTACTTC CASSQVVRTSPIPGYEQYF
14 TRBJ1-1 TRBD1 many TRBV3-1 TGTGCCAGCAGCCATAGGGACAGGAATACTGAAGCTTTCTTT CASSHRDRNTEAFF
19 TRBJ2-4 TRBD2 many TRBV28 TGTGCCAGCAGTTCGAGACCCGGGACTAGGGAGGGGGCCAAAAACATTCAGTACTTC CASSSRPGTREGAKNIQYF
19 TRBJ2-6 TRBD1 many TRBV28 TGTGCCAGCAGTTTAGGGGGGACAGGGTTCCGCTCTGGGGCCAACGTCCTGACTTTC CASSLGGTGFRSGANVLTF
14 TRBJ1-2 . many TRBV11-2 TGTGCCAGCAGCTTAGGGCAGAGTAACTATGGCTACACCTTC CASSLGQSNYGYTF
14 TRBJ2-5 TRBD1 many TRBV19 TGTGCCAGTACCCCGACAGGGGTTAAAGAGACCCAGTACTTC CASTPTGVKETQYF
14 TRBJ2-5 TRBD1 many TRBV27 TGTGCCAGCAGGAGGACAGGGGGCGCAGAGACCCAGTACTTC CASRRTGGAETQYF
14 TRBJ2-5 . many TRBV12-3/TRBV12-4 TGTGCCAGCAGGTTGACAGACAAACAAGAGACCCAGTACTTC CASRLTDKQETQYF
12 TRBJ1-5 TRBD1 many TRBV12-3/TRBV12-4 TGTGCCAGCAGTTCAGGGGGTCAGCCCCAGCATTTT CASSSGGQPQHF
18 TRBJ2-5 TRBD2 few TRBV28 TGTGCCAGCAGTTTTACACTAGCGGGATACGGTGTAGAAGAGACCCAGTACTTC CASSFTLAGYGVEETQYF
16 TRBJ2-7 TRBD1 many TRBV7-6 TGTGCCAGCAGCTTGCTTGGGGACAGCATTTCCTACGAGCAGTACTTC CASSLLGDSISYEQYF
15 TRBJ2-5 TRBD2 . TRBV6-5 TGTGCCAGCAGTTCCGAGCTAGCGGGAGGAGAGACCCAGTACTTC CASSSELAGGETQYF
11 TRBJ2-7 . many TRBV6-5 TGTGCCAGCAGTTACTCTGAGGAGCAGTACTTC CASSYSEEQYF
14 TRBJ1-1 . many TRBV7-9 TGTGCCAGCAGCTCTCAGGATGTATCCCCTGAAGCTTTCTTT CASSSQDVSPEAFF
17 TRBJ2-7 TRBD2 many TRBV11-2 TGTGCCAGCAGCTTAGAGACGCTAGCGGGGGGGACCTACGAGCAGTACTTC CASSLETLAGGTYEQYF
15 TRBJ2-5 . many TRBV29-1 TGCAGCGTTGACCCTTTCAGGGGAGAGGGAGAGACCCAGTACTTC CSVDPFRGEGETQYF
14 TRBJ2-7 . many TRBV28 TGTGCCAGCAGCCCTCGGGGAGGAATCTACGAGCAGTACTTC CASSPRGGIYEQYF
16 TRBJ2-4 . few TRBV27 TGTGCCAGCAGTTTATCTGGCAGTCTTTTGCCTAACATTCAGTACTTC CASSLSGSLLPNIQYF